The 20 T cell receptor beta chains in this list originate from one sample, sequenced in a study of CD8 T cells in Susac syndrome. An amount of RNA that ranged from about 0.45 to 1 ug was reverse transcribed with random hexamers. TCRdb reprocessed the immunoSEQ multiplex PCR reads with MiXCR, giving one entry per CDR3 protein. The data show approximately 220,000 distinct CDR3 sequences, roughly 92% seen once. The sample comprised CD8+ T cells from PBMCs. These receptors originate from a human donor with multiple sclerosis.

This clonotype was found once. This chain connects TRBV20-1 to TRBJ1-5; D is unresolved. The V end was cut by 5 bases, the J end by 0 bases, with 17 bases between. The CDR3 contains 16 residues. From germline, CDR1 is DFQATT and CDR2 SNEGSKA (reference sequence). The DNA for the CDR3 is TGCAGTGCTTCCCTGAGGACGGGCTATAGCAATCAGCCCCAGCATTTT. Translating it yields CSASLRTGYSNQPQHF.

This chain joins TRBV13 and TRBJ2-2; D gene unclear. V dropped 8 bases and J dropped 4 bases, with 14 bases sitting between them. The CDR3 spans 14 residues. Germline values: CDR1 PRHDT, CDR2 FYEKMQ (reference sequence). In nucleotides, the CDR3 is TGTGCCAGCGGGTTGACCACGAGCACCGGGGAGCTGTTTTTT. Translation: CASGLTTSTGELFF.

The table lists this clonotype with a few counts. The chain links TRBV12-3 or TRBV12-4 to TRBJ1-1; perhaps TRBD1 as D (5 bases). This CDR3 is built from 13 residues. Trimming took 3 bases from V and 1 from J, leaving 6 bases between them. The CDR3 DNA reads TGTGCCAGCAGTTTTGGACAGAACACTGAAGCTTTCTTT. This gives the protein CASSFGQNTEAFF.

The rearrangement links TRBV9 to TRBJ2-3, with TRBD2 matching 7 bases. V lost 2 bases, J lost 6 bases, and 9 bases stayed unmatched. The CDR3 is 15 amino acids. The germline gives CDR1 SGDLS, CDR2 YYNGEE. The CDR3 sequence is CASSVSGGSHDTQYF. DNA for the CDR3: TGTGCCAGCAGCGTGTCGGGCGGGAGTCACGATACGCAGTATTTT. The full variable domain, in which reference TRBV9 and TRBJ2-3 provide the parts outside the CDR3, is DSGVTQTPKHLITATGQRVTLRCSPRSGDLSVYWYQQSLDQGLQFLIQYYNGEERAKGNILERFSAQQFPDLHSELNLSSLELGDSALYFCASSVSGGSHDTQYFGPGTRLTVL.

The rearrangement links TRBV19 to TRBJ2-5; 8 bases fit TRBD2. The length of the CDR3 is 14 residues. Germline assignment: CDR1 LNHDA and CDR2 SQIVND (reference sequence). Unmatched junction bases numbered 8, after V lost 7 bases and J lost 4 bases. DNA for the CDR3: TGTGCCAGTACCGCGGGGGGCTCGGGAGAGACCCAGTACTTC. It specifies CASTAGGSGETQYF.

The rearrangement links TRBV25-1 to TRBJ1-4; 9 bases match TRBD1. The CDR3 has 13 amino acids. The germline V gene has CDR1 MGHDK and CDR2 SYGVNS. With 8 bases clipped from V and 8 bases from J, the junction kept 6 bases outside the gene matches. CDR3 loop: CASHTGGEEKLFF. CDR3 nucleotide sequence: TGTGCCAGCCACACAGGGGGCGAGGAAAAACTGTTTTTT.

This chain joins TRBV11-1 and TRBJ1-2; D is perhaps TRBD1 (5 bases). Germline V gene data show CDR1 as SGHAT and CDR2 as FQDESV (reference sequence). This CDR3 has 13 amino acids. V lost 2 bases, J lost 7 bases, and 11 bases lay in between. The chain's CDR3 is CASSLLKGIGYTF. Here the CDR3 DNA reads TGTGCCAGCAGCTTACTTAAGGGGATTGGCTACACCTTC.

V is TRBV23-1 and J is TRBJ1-4, with no clear D. TRBV23-1 has ORF status, its function being uncertain. The CDR3 spans 17 residues. V was shortened by 5 bases and J by 3 bases, with 19 bases between the two germline ends. The CDR3 here is CASSLPRPGRPNEKLFF. The CDR3 DNA sequence: TGCGCCAGCAGTTTACCCCGTCCGGGGAGACCTAATGAAAAACTGTTTTTT.

V gene TRBV28 combines with J gene TRBJ2-1, with D possibly being TRBD1 or TRBD2 (5 bases each). Germline-derived CDR1 and CDR2 are MDHEN and SYDVKM. The CDR3 runs 15 residues. V lost 5 bases and J 4 bases, leaving 15 bases between the germline ends. The CDR3 DNA reads as TGTGCCAGCAGTCCTACCGGGACCATATACAATGAGCAGTTCTTC. Translated: CASSPTGTIYNEQFF.

The genes are TRBV19 and TRBJ2-7; 9 positions match TRBD1. This CDR3 spans 13 amino acids. Germline lookup yields CDR1 LNHDA and CDR2 SQIVND (reference sequence). J lost 7 bases, V lost 5 bases, and 6 bases had no gene match. As DNA, the CDR3 is TGTGCCAGTAGTCCTGGGACAGGGTGGGAGCAGTACTTC. This gives the protein CASSPGTGWEQYF.

The rearrangement joins TRBV7-8 to TRBJ1-2; D is undetermined. The CDR3 is made up of 13 amino acids. Trimming pared 5 bases from V and 8 bases from J, leaving 15 bases between. CDR1 is SGHVS and CDR2 is FQNEAQ in the germline V gene. For the CDR3, the DNA is TGTGCCAGCAGCCCCGTCCCCCGGAAGGGCTACACCTTC. Its translation is CASSPVPRKGYTF.

The rearrangement uses TRBV4-3 and TRBJ1-4; tentative D call: TRBD1 (6 bases). This CDR3 region has 15 residues. Between the trimmed V and J ends, which lost 0 bases and 4 bases, there was a span of 9 bases. In germline, CDR1 is LGHNA, CDR2 YSLEER. The CDR3 DNA follows: TGCGCCAGCAGCCAAGATCCAGGGGATAATGAAAAACTGTTTTTT. This translates into CASSQDPGDNEKLFF.

The chain uses TRBV20-1 and TRBJ2-2, with 9 bases that match TRBD2. V shed 6 bases, J shed 6 bases, and the junction held 11 bases outside the gene matches. The CDR3 consists of 15 residues. Per the germline V gene, CDR1 is DFQATT and CDR2 is SNEGSKA (reference sequence). As DNA, the CDR3 is TGCAGTGCCCCCGGACTAGCGTCAGGTGCCGGGGAGCTGTTTTTT. The encoded protein is CSAPGLASGAGELFF.

The CDR3 DNA reads as TGTGCCAGCAGCGTACCCGGACAGGGGTATACGCAGTATTTT. As protein: CASSVPGQGYTQYF. V usage is TRBV6-6 and J usage is TRBJ2-3; the match to TRBD1 covers 9 bases. Trimming at V came to 6 bases and at J to 7 bases, leaving 8 bases not matched to a gene. The CDR3 is 14 residues long. CDR1 and CDR2 (germline): MNHNY, SVGAGI (reference sequence).

This rearrangement joins TRBV27 to TRBJ1-2, with a weak D call TRBD1 (5 bases). V dropped 0 bases and J dropped 8 bases, with 10 bases sitting between them. In germline, CDR1 is MNHEY, CDR2 SMNVEV (reference sequence). The CDR3 sequence is 13 residues long. Here the CDR3 reads CASSLSIGTGYTF. The CDR3 region has the DNA TGTGCCAGCAGTTTATCGATCGGGACCGGCTACACCTTC.

The chain is built from TRBV11-2 and TRBJ2-1; D is perhaps TRBD1 or TRBD2 (5 bases each). Germline CDR1 SGHAT, CDR2 FQNNGV. The CDR3 length is 11 residues. Trimming took 3 bases from V and 10 from J, leaving 7 bases between them. Here the CDR3 reads CASSFGTEQFF. CDR3 bases: TGTGCCAGCAGCTTCGGGACCGAGCAGTTCTTC.

This clonotype was found once. This rearrangement joins TRBV4-1 to TRBJ2-3; 8 bases are shared with TRBD2. CDR1 is MGHRA, CDR2 YSYEKL, per germline. The CDR3 is 15 residues long. J was trimmed by 4 bases and V by 5 bases; bases with no gene match: 8. The CDR3 is CASSWGPAGADTQYF. The CDR3, as DNA: TGCGCCAGCAGCTGGGGTCCAGCGGGGGCAGATACGCAGTATTTT.

V gene TRBV14 combines with J gene TRBJ1-2, with 7 bases lining up with TRBD1. V shed 6 bases, J shed 4 bases, and the junction held 5 bases outside the gene matches. The CDR3 sequence is 13 residues long. The germline CDR1 and CDR2 sequences are SGHDN and FVKESK. The CDR3 bases are TGTGCCAGCAGTGACAGGGAGGGCTATGGCTACACCTTC. Protein: CASSDREGYGYTF.

The chain uses TRBV4-3 and TRBJ2-7; the match to TRBD1 covers 10 bases. The V and J ends lost 4 bases and 7 bases, in that order; junction bases with no gene match: 7. The CDR3 runs to 14 residues. Germline lookup yields CDR1 LGHNA and CDR2 YSLEER. CDR3 bases: TGCGCCAGCAGCCCTAGGACAGGGGGGTGGGAGCAGTACTTC. Protein: CASSPRTGGWEQYF.

The chain employs TRBV29-1 and TRBJ1-1; 9 bases are a match to TRBD1. V was pared by 2 bases and J by 4 bases, with 5 bases of the junction left unmatched. The CDR3 length is 14 residues. The germline V gene encodes CDR1 SQVTM and CDR2 ANQGSEA. CDR3 region: CSVETGGGFTEAFF. The CDR3 nucleotides read TGCAGCGTTGAAACAGGGGGCGGTTTCACTGAAGCTTTCTTT.